The TCR beta chain described here comes from a study of T cell responses to AZD1222 COVID-19 vaccine. This CDR3 contains 13 residues. V shed 4 bases and J shed 5 bases, with 12 bases lying between them. The germline V gene has CDR1 LNHDA and CDR2 SQIVND (reference sequence). Sequenced by immunoSEQ multiplex PCR; TCRdb stores in-frame clones only, minus some. The data contain about 48,000 clones, around 86% of them singletons. The clonotype originates from an adult who received the AZD1222 COVID-19 vaccine. The chain couples TRBV19 to TRBJ2-7; possible D gene TRBD2, 6 bases. Specimen: peripheral blood, collected 28 days after the second AZD1222 dose. The CDR3 sequence is CASSTGSVNEQYF. CDR3 DNA sequence: TGTGCCAGTAGTACCGGGAGCGTAAACGAGCAGTACTTC.